The 28 T cell receptor beta chains below all came from one sample that was sequenced in a study of tumor and adjacent non-tumor tissue in lung cancer. TCRbeta libraries were built with three rounds of nested PCR, modified from ARM-PCR. TCRdb analysed the multiplex PCR reads with MiXCR anew, one entry per CDR3 protein. The sample includes roughly 120,000 distinct CDR3 sequences, around 82% of them seen just once. No cell sorting was done before RNA was extracted from the tissue. Material for sequencing was lung tumor tissue. These receptors all come from a man aged 65-85 years with non-small cell lung cancer.

Notes on this clonotype: At one end the junction does not follow the germline gene, possibly because of a read error. This chain uses TRBV6-5 with TRBJ1-1; D gene unclear. Germline CDR1 reads MNHEY; CDR2 reads SVGAGI. The CDR3 sequence is 14 residues long. The CDR3 region has the DNA TGTGCCAGCAGTTACTCTTGGGGAAGCACTGAAACTTTCTTT. The encoded protein is CASSYSWGSTETFF.

For this clonotype: Possible read error: a much larger clone is one base away. V gene TRBV19 combines with J gene TRBJ1-5; D is undetermined. V shed 7 bases and J shed 2 bases, with 15 bases lying between them. The CDR3 has 15 amino acids. Germline CDR1 is LNHDA and CDR2 is SQIVND (reference sequence). CDR3 protein: CASNPDRRGNQPQHF. The DNA of the CDR3 is TGTGCCAGTAACCCGGATAGGAGGGGCAATCAGCCCCAGCATTTT.

Turning to this clonotype: An end of the junction does not agree with germline; a read error may underlie this. The genes are TRBV6-2 or TRBV6-3 and TRBJ2-7; D unclear. Germline V gene sequence: CDR1 MNHEY, CDR2 SVGEGT. This CDR3 is built from 15 residues. Here the CDR3 reads CAGRPSRFRATEPYF. CDR3 DNA: TGTGCCGGCAGACCCTCAAGGTTCCGGGCGACCGAGCCGTACTTC.

Concerning this clonotype itself: One junction end does not reproduce the germline sequence, and a read error may be involved. V is TRBV5-4 and J is TRBJ1-6; TRBD1 matches 10 bases. The CDR3 has 17 residues. The germline V gene encodes CDR1 SGHNT and CDR2 YYREEE (reference sequence). The CDR3 coding sequence is TGTTCCAGCAGTACCAGGACAGGGGGAGGGACTAATTCACCCCTCCACTTT. Translated, it gives CSSSTRTGGGTNSPLHF.

On this clonotype: The conserved phenylalanine or tryptophan normally closing the CDR3 is absent here, so this likely arose from a read error. This chain joins TRBV6-6 and TRBJ2-1; 7 positions match TRBD1. The CDR3 length is 17 residues. CDR1 is MNHNY, CDR2 SVGAGI, per germline (reference sequence). As DNA, the CDR3 is TGTGACAGCAGTCGCCGACAGGGAAGCACTACAATAGATGAGCAGTTCTTG. It encodes CDSSRRQGSTTIDEQFL.

As to this clonotype: The junction differs from germline at one of its ends, possibly a read error. The rearrangement links TRBV10-2 to TRBJ1-2; D is unresolved. The CDR3 spans 13 residues. Germline CDR1 reads WSHSY; CDR2 reads SAAADI. The CDR3 DNA reads TGTGCCAGCACTGAGTATACAGAGGGTGGCTACACCTTC. This encodes CASTEYTEGGYTF.

Remarks on this clonotype: With a much larger clone just one base away, this may be a read error. V is TRBV20-1 and J is TRBJ1-1; TRBD1 is a possible D gene (5 bases). The length of the CDR3 is 13 residues. Germline loops: CDR1 DFQATT, CDR2 SNEGSKA (reference sequence). V lost 1 base to trimming and J lost 1 base, with 7 bases between them. CDR3 DNA: TGCAGTGCTAGAGTAAGGGGGAACACTGAAGCTTTCTTT. Encoded protein: CSARVRGNTEAFF.

The gene calls are TRBV11-2 and TRBJ2-1; D may be TRBD2 (7 bases). Trimming removed 4 bases from V and 7 bases from J, with 20 bases in between. The CDR3 consists of 16 residues. Germline lookup yields CDR1 SGHAT and CDR2 FQNNGV. The CDR3 DNA reads as TGTGCCAGCAGCTCACCTTTGGGGGGCGGGAGTAATGAGCAGTTCTTC. Protein sequence: CASSSPLGGGSNEQFF.

The CDR3 region is CATGWDFREETQYF. The CDR3 DNA is TGTGCCACCGGCTGGGACTTCAGGGAAGAGACCCAGTACTTC. The gene calls are TRBV5-6 and TRBJ2-5; tentative D call: TRBD2 (6 bases). V gave up 9 bases and J gave up 3 bases, with 18 bases separating them. Looked up from germline, CDR1 is SGHDT and CDR2 is YYEEEE. The CDR3 is 14 residues long.

A note on this clonotype: Compared with germline, one end of the junction differs, possibly owing to a read error. The chain couples TRBV29-1 to TRBJ1-2; no clear D gene. CDR3 length: 13 residues. Germline CDR1 reads SQVTM; CDR2 reads ANQGSEA. The chain's CDR3 is CSAYVLQNYGYTF. CDR3 bases: TGCAGCGCTTACGTTCTACAGAACTATGGTTACACCTTC.

With regard to this clonotype: This could be a read error, since a much larger clone is one nucleotide away. The chain couples TRBV28 to TRBJ2-1, with D uncertain. In germline, CDR1 is MDHEN, CDR2 SYDVKM. The CDR3 spans 12 residues. The CDR3 DNA reads as TGTACCAGCTCACTCCCCGACGGAGAGCAGTTCTTC. This encodes CTSSLPDGEQFF.

Concerning this clonotype: One junction end disagrees with the germline gene, perhaps due to a read error. CDR3 DNA sequence: TGTGCCAGTCAGAAAATCACAGGGCTCAGGGAGCCGTTTTTT. Protein: CASQKITGLREPFF. The V gene is TRBV19, the J gene TRBJ2-2; weak D call: TRBD1 (6 bases). This CDR3 comprises 14 residues. Per germline, CDR1 LNHDA and CDR2 SQIVND (reference sequence).

With respect to this clonotype: Given the absence of the conserved phenylalanine or tryptophan at the CDR3 end, a read error is likely. V is TRBV6-5 and J is TRBJ1-2; maybe TRBD1 (6 bases). Trimming took off 6 bases at V and 6 bases at J, with 14 bases between the two ends. Germline CDR1 MNHEY, CDR2 SVGAGI. This CDR3 has 13 amino acids. The CDR3 bases are TGTGCCAGCAGAGCTGGGACATGGAATGGCTACACCATC. Translated: CASRAGTWNGYTI.

Remarks on this clonotype: One end of the junction fails to match germline, which may point to a read error. The chain is built from TRBV11-2 and TRBJ1-4; the D gene is possibly TRBD1 (6 bases). The CDR3 has 15 residues. CDR1 is SGHAT, CDR2 FQNNGV, per germline. CDR3 coding DNA: TGTGCCAACAGCAGAAGTGGGACAAGTAATGAGAATCTGTTTTTT. Its translation is CANSRSGTSNENLFF.

This clonotype was found once. Likely a read error: the CDR3 ends without its conserved phenylalanine or tryptophan. The DNA is omitted, as the CDR3 cannot be located on it reliably, and the CDR3 follows TCRdb's listing. The J gene is TRBJ1-1, the V gene TRBV29-1; TRBD1 was called by the table and not checked on the DNA. The germline V gene encodes CDR1 SQVTM and CDR2 ANQGSEA. The CDR3 spans 14 amino acids, including both terminal residues. The CDR3 is CSVFGQGTKTETFY.

In regard to this clonotype: A junction boundary mismatches the germline segment, possibly from a read error. The chain uses TRBV9 and TRBJ2-1; 14 nucleotides agree with TRBD2. The CDR3 length is 15 residues. The germline CDR1 and CDR2 sequences are SGDLS and YYNGEE. Written as DNA, the CDR3 is TGTGCTAGCAGCGTAGGACTAGCGGGAGGAGGGGGGCAGTTCTTC. This gives the protein CASSVGLAGGGGQFF.

Concerning this clonotype: One junction end disagrees with the germline gene, perhaps due to a read error. For the CDR3, the DNA is TGTGCCAGCAGCTTGGTAGATGGAACGTCTAATGAAAAATTGTTTTTT. It codes for CASSLVDGTSNEKLFF. This chain links TRBV11-3 with TRBJ1-4; no firm D call. The CDR3 contains 16 residues. CDR1 is SGHNT, CDR2 YENEEA, per germline.

On this clonotype itself: At one end the junction does not follow the germline gene, possibly because of a read error. The chain links TRBV24-1 to TRBJ1-5; weak D call: TRBD1 (5 bases). Germline V gene lookup returns CDR1 KGHDR and CDR2 SFDVKD. The CDR3 is made up of 18 amino acids. The CDR3 is CASSDRRVKPNQGQPQHF. The DNA of the CDR3 is TGTGCCTCCAGTGACAGACGGGTAAAGCCCAACCAAGGGCAGCCCCAGCATTTT.

Worth noting for this clonotype: Since a much larger clone is just one base distant, this may be a read error. The chain has TRBV20-1 and TRBJ2-7; 8 bases match TRBD2. The germline gives CDR1 DFQATT, CDR2 SNEGSKA (reference sequence). The CDR3 totals 14 residues. V trimming: 0 bases; J trimming: 4 bases; junction bases outside the gene matches: 5. The chain's CDR3 is CSARDLRLAYEQYF. The DNA for the CDR3 is TGCAGTGCTAGAGATCTGAGACTAGCGTACGAGCAGTACTTC.

Regarding this clonotype: Relative to the germline gene, one junction end is altered; a read error may explain this. The J gene is TRBJ1-3, the V gene TRBV12-3 or TRBV12-4; D perhaps matches TRBD1 (5 bases). The CDR3 covers 16 residues. This chain's CDR3 is CASSLLGGGVGKTIYF. For the CDR3, the DNA is TGTGCCAGCAGTTTATTAGGCGGGGGAGTCGGAAAGACCATATATTTT.

As regards this clonotype: The CDR3 ends on some other residue instead of the conserved phenylalanine or tryptophan, so this is likely a read error. The J gene is TRBJ1-1, the V gene TRBV6-6, with 9 bases lining up with TRBD1. The CDR3 has 16 residues. Germline-derived CDR1 and CDR2 are MNHNY and SVGAGI (reference sequence). The CDR3 DNA reads as TGTGCCAGAAGTTACTCACCGGGACAGGGAGACACTGAAGCTTTCCTT. This sequence encodes CARSYSPGQGDTEAFL.

Notes on this clonotype: A read error may account for a junction end that differs from germline. DNA for the CDR3: TGTGCCAGCAGAGGACAGGGTCATGGTCAGTCCCAGCATTTT. Protein sequence: CASRGQGHGQSQHF. The chain combines TRBV12-3 or TRBV12-4 with TRBJ1-5; 8 nucleotides align to TRBD1. There are 14 residues in the CDR3.

Notes on this clonotype: The germline gene is not matched at one end of the junction; a read error may be the cause. The rearrangement uses TRBV5-1 and TRBJ2-3, with 7 bases matching TRBD2. The CDR3 is 20 amino acids. Germline V gene data show CDR1 as SGHRS and CDR2 as YFSETQ. In nucleotides, the CDR3 is TGCGCAAGCAGCTTGGCTAACGGGGGGATAACCCAAAGAGACACAGATACGCAGTATTTT. Translating it yields CASSLANGGITQRDTDTQYF.

For this clonotype: This CDR3 fails to terminate in the conserved phenylalanine or tryptophan, so it likely reflects a read error. The V and J genes are TRBV5-5 and TRBJ2-2; TRBD1 or TRBD2 may be the D gene (6 bases each). Germline CDR1 SGHKS, CDR2 YYEKEE (reference sequence). Deletions cut 9 bases from V and 0 bases from J, with 15 bases between. The CDR3 is made up of 15 amino acids. The CDR3: CATRRDNPNTGELFI. As DNA, the CDR3 is TGTGCCACCAGGAGGGACAACCCGAACACCGGGGAGCTGTTTATT.

On this clonotype: As the CDR3 is not closed by the conserved phenylalanine or tryptophan, this likely results from a read error. The limits of the CDR3 on the DNA are not certain, so only TCRdb's listed CDR3 is given. The chain recombines TRBV6-1 with TRBJ2-2; TRBD1, as called in the table, went unchecked against the DNA. The CDR3 length is 13 residues, termini included. CDR1 is MNHNS, CDR2 SASEGT, per germline. CDR3 region: CASSALKAGELFI.

The chain joins TRBV12-5 to TRBJ1-2, with D uncertain. Germline assignment: CDR1 LGHNT and CDR2 FRNRAP. This CDR3 contains 13 residues. The V end was cut by 10 bases, the J end by 7 bases, with 19 bases between. The CDR3 DNA reads TGTGCTAATGGCCGCACTGATAGGAGTGGCTACACCTTC. This sequence encodes CANGRTDRSGYTF. The entire variable domain, with the rest obtained from reference TRBV12-5 and TRBJ1-2, is as follows: DARVTQTPRHKVTEMGQEVTMRCQPILGHNTVFWYRQTMMQGLELLAYFRNRAPLDDSGMPKDRFSAEMPDATLATLKIQPSEPRDSAVYFCANGRTDRSGYTFGSGTRLTVV.

As to this clonotype: The junction differs from germline at one of its ends, possibly a read error. V gene TRBV5-5 combines with J gene TRBJ1-1; D not certain. The germline CDR1 and CDR2 sequences are SGHKS and YYEKEE (reference sequence). The CDR3 has 13 amino acids. CDR3: CVSSLDLHTEAFF. The CDR3 DNA is TGTGTCAGCAGCTTGGACCTTCACACTGAAGCTTTCTTT.

Points on this clonotype: Germline is not matched at one junction end, which may reflect a read error. The genes are TRBV6-1 and TRBJ1-6; 7 bases fit TRBD1. The CDR3 sequence is 15 residues long. Germline V CDR1 and CDR2: MNHNS, SASEGT. CDR3 nucleotides: TGTGCCAGCAGCGACGCGACAGGGTCGCCCGGGCCCCTCCAATTT. Its protein product is CASSDATGSPGPLQF.